One sample yielded the 29 T cell receptor beta chains listed below, sequenced in a study of T-cell reconstitution after alpha-beta-depleted transplantation in children. Unique molecular identifiers were used to barcode this TCRbeta library. TCRdb passed the PCR reads through MiXCR, listing each CDR3 protein once. The repertoire holds under 850,000 distinct CDR3 sequences, with around 13% as singletons. The material sequenced was PBMCs, taken before TCRalphabeta/CD19-depleted stem cell transplant. The receptors were sampled from a girl aged 2 to 9 with congenital amegakaryocytic thrombocytopenia, due to receive a stem cell transplant.

The rearrangement joins TRBV11-2 to TRBJ2-3; 7 nucleotides agree with TRBD2. CDR1 SGHAT and CDR2 FQNNGV come from the germline V gene. Trimming at V came to 5 bases and at J to 5 bases, leaving 10 bases not matched to a gene. The CDR3 loop spans 15 amino acids. CDR3 loop: CASSQRLAYQDTQYF. The CDR3 DNA is TGTGCCAGCAGCCAGAGACTAGCTTACCAAGATACGCAGTATTTT.

This rearrangement joins TRBV5-4 to TRBJ2-3; D not certain. The germline gives CDR1 SGHNT, CDR2 YYREEE (reference sequence). Trimming removed 3 bases from V and 6 bases from J, with 17 bases in between. CDR3 size: 15 residues. Here the CDR3 DNA reads TGTGCCAGCAGCTCCAGCCGGGCCGGAGTGGATACGCAGTATTTT. Its translation: CASSSSRAGVDTQYF.

This clonotype was recorded at least ten times. The J gene is TRBJ2-1, the V gene TRBV20-1; D ambiguous. Germline V gives CDR1 DFQATT, CDR2 SNEGSKA (reference sequence). The CDR3 consists of 10 residues. The germline V and J ends were trimmed by 6 bases and 8 bases, with 8 bases remaining between them. This CDR3 reads CSAGFYEQFF. CDR3 coding DNA: TGCAGTGCGGGGTTCTATGAGCAGTTCTTC.

The chain employs TRBV20-1 and TRBJ2-1; 7 positions agree with TRBD2. With 6 bases clipped from V and 8 bases from J, the junction kept 19 bases outside the gene matches. CDR3 length equals 16 residues. Germline-derived CDR1 and CDR2 are DFQATT and SNEGSKA (reference sequence). CDR3 loop: CSAARPEASGGDEQFF. Here the CDR3 DNA reads TGCAGTGCCGCCCGCCCAGAGGCTAGCGGTGGGGATGAGCAGTTCTTC.

This clonotype was counted between two and nine times. This chain links TRBV20-1 with TRBJ2-5; 7 nucleotides align to TRBD1. Germline loops: CDR1 DFQATT, CDR2 SNEGSKA (reference sequence). The CDR3 contains 13 residues. The ends lost 6 bases at V and 5 bases at J; junction bases unmatched: 9. CDR3 bases: TGCAGTGCCCGTTCTAGGACAGGCGAGACCCAGTACTTC. This encodes CSARSRTGETQYF.

The chain uses TRBV4-1 and TRBJ2-1; the D is unclear. Trimming shortened V by 4 bases and J by 0 bases, and 13 bases separated the two germline ends. Germline V lookup: CDR1 MGHRA, CDR2 YSYEKL. CDR3 length: 16 amino acids. The CDR3 here is CASSLESAASYNEQFF. The CDR3 coding sequence is TGCGCCAGCAGCCTAGAAAGCGCGGCCTCCTACAATGAGCAGTTCTTC.

With regard to this clonotype: A much larger clone differs by one base, so this may be a read error. The rearrangement joins TRBV5-1 to TRBJ1-1; TRBD1 matches 10 bases. The germline V gene encodes CDR1 SGHRS and CDR2 YFSETQ. The CDR3 length is 14 residues. V gave up 3 bases and J gave up 4 bases; unmatched junction bases: 3. The CDR3 region is CASSWGQGFTEAFF. For the CDR3, the DNA is TGCGCCAGCAGCTGGGGACAGGGGTTCACTGAAGCTTTCTTT.

This chain connects TRBV6-2 or TRBV6-3 to TRBJ2-1, with TRBD2 identical over 7 bases. V gave up 4 bases and J gave up 6 bases; unmatched junction bases: 6. CDR1 is MNHEY and CDR2 is SVGEGT in the germline V gene. This CDR3 spans 14 amino acids. CDR3 residues: CASSSEGLFNEQFF. The CDR3 nucleotides read TGTGCCAGCAGTTCCGAGGGACTATTCAATGAGCAGTTCTTC.

This clonotype was counted at least ten times. This rearrangement joins TRBV20-1 to TRBJ2-3; no definite D call. Germline loops: CDR1 DFQATT, CDR2 SNEGSKA (reference sequence). This CDR3 is 12 amino acids long. Deletions cut 2 bases from V and 0 bases from J, with 3 bases between. CDR3 sequence reads: CSARPSTDTQYF. The CDR3 coding sequence is TGCAGTGCTAGACCTAGCACAGATACGCAGTATTTT.

The rearrangement links TRBV6-5 to TRBJ2-1; perhaps TRBD2 as D (6 bases). The ends were cut back, 3 bases at V and 7 bases at J, with 13 bases in the middle. The CDR3 extends over 14 amino acids. Germline CDR1 and CDR2: MNHEY and SVGAGI. Here the CDR3 reads CASSYVRGANEQFF. The DNA of the CDR3 is TGTGCCAGCAGTTATGTCCGCGGGGCGAATGAGCAGTTCTTC.

The rearrangement joins TRBV29-1 to TRBJ1-1; D might be TRBD1 (6 bases). Germline CDR1 is SQVTM and CDR2 is ANQGSEA. Trimming stripped 4 bases from V and 0 bases from J, with 12 bases between. This CDR3 spans 14 amino acids. The CDR3 DNA sequence: TGCAGCGTTGCCGGACAGCCTATGAACACTGAAGCTTTCTTT. Translated: CSVAGQPMNTEAFF.

This clonotype was observed a few times. The rearrangement joins TRBV5-1 to TRBJ2-7, with 9 bases matching TRBD2. This CDR3 contains 17 residues. Germline CDR1 reads SGHRS; CDR2 reads YFSETQ. The junction had 8 bases not matched to a gene; V was cut back by 0 bases and J by 1 base. The CDR3 protein is CASSLEAGREGSYEQYF. The CDR3 coding sequence is TGCGCCAGCAGCTTGGAGGCTGGGCGGGAGGGGTCCTACGAGCAGTACTTC.

This clonotype occurred many times. This chain connects TRBV20-1 to TRBJ2-7; TRBD2 aligns across 15 bases. The germline CDR1 and CDR2 sequences are DFQATT and SNEGSKA (reference sequence). This CDR3 comprises 16 residues. The V and J ends lost 1 base and 6 bases, in that order; junction bases with no gene match: 7. CDR3 DNA sequence: TGCAGTGCTAGAGGTTGGACTAGCGGGAGGGCCGTCGAGCAGTACTTC. This gives the protein CSARGWTSGRAVEQYF.

The rearrangement joins TRBV10-3 to TRBJ2-1; 8 bases line up with TRBD2. Germline lookup yields CDR1 ENHRY and CDR2 SYGVKD. Unmatched junction bases numbered 5, after V lost 8 bases and J lost 5 bases. The CDR3 is 13 amino acids. In DNA form, the CDR3 reads TGTGCCATCGGGACTAGTGGGGACAATGAGCAGTTCTTC. Translated: CAIGTSGDNEQFF.

In this sample, this clonotype turned up many times. The chain has TRBV6-1 and TRBJ2-7; 11 bases fit TRBD2. Trimming at V came to 5 bases and at J to 2 bases, leaving 8 bases not matched to a gene. CDR3 length equals 16 residues. Germline V gene lookup returns CDR1 MNHNS and CDR2 SASEGT. The CDR3 region is CASSQLAGGITYEQYF. The CDR3 DNA reads TGTGCCAGCAGTCAATTAGCGGGAGGGATTACCTACGAGCAGTACTTC.

This clonotype was seen at least ten times. This chain joins TRBV12-3 or TRBV12-4 and TRBJ1-2; D perhaps matches TRBD1 (5 bases). This CDR3 region has 13 residues. With 5 bases removed from V and 8 bases from J, the gap between germline ends came to 15 bases. Here the CDR3 DNA reads TGTGCCAGCAGTCAGGGCCCTTCGGGAGGCTACACCTTC. Its protein is CASSQGPSGGYTF.

This clonotype has a count of ten or more. V gene TRBV4-2 combines with J gene TRBJ2-1; 8 nucleotides align to TRBD2. V gave up 1 base and J gave up 0 bases; unmatched junction bases: 5. The CDR3 is 17 residues long. CDR1 LGHNA and CDR2 YNFKEQ come from the germline V gene. The CDR3 sequence is CASSQVISGTSYNEQFF. DNA for the CDR3: TGTGCCAGCAGCCAAGTGATTAGCGGGACCTCCTACAATGAGCAGTTCTTC.

Note on this clonotype: One end of the junction varies from germline; a read error may be responsible. J is TRBJ2-6 and V is TRBV12-3 or TRBV12-4; tentatively, D is TRBD1 (5 bases). This CDR3 region has 17 residues. As DNA, the CDR3 is TGTGCCGGCAGTTATCAGGGCTCCGTCTCTGGGGCCAACGTCCTGAGTTTC. This translates into CAGSYQGSVSGANVLSF.

The chain combines TRBV3-1 with TRBJ2-5; D might be TRBD1 (6 bases). V was trimmed by 3 bases and J by 5 bases, leaving 19 bases between them. In germline, CDR1 is LGHDT, CDR2 YNNKEL (reference sequence). This CDR3 region has 16 residues. The CDR3 DNA follows: TGTGCCAGCAGCCAGATCCGGGACACACAAGGGGAGACCCAGTACTTC. Translated, it gives CASSQIRDTQGETQYF.

This clonotype was seen repeatedly, ten times or more. The gene calls are TRBV7-9 and TRBJ2-5; D possibly corresponds to TRBD2 (5 bases). V lost 0 bases and J 4 bases, leaving 15 bases between the germline ends. The germline V gene has CDR1 SEHNR and CDR2 FQNEAQ (reference sequence). CDR3 length: 16 amino acids. CDR3 sequence reads: CASSLAPRVIGETQYF. Written as DNA, the CDR3 is TGTGCCAGCAGCTTAGCCCCGCGGGTCATCGGAGAGACCCAGTACTTC.

The chain links TRBV7-9 to TRBJ1-5; D remains unclear. In germline, CDR1 is SEHNR, CDR2 FQNEAQ (reference sequence). Trimming removed 4 bases from V and 3 bases from J, with 16 bases in between. The CDR3 runs 16 residues. The CDR3 is CASSSWETGANQPQHF. Written as DNA, the CDR3 is TGTGCCAGCAGCTCCTGGGAGACGGGCGCCAATCAGCCCCAGCATTTT.

This clonotype occurred many times. The genes are TRBV5-1 and TRBJ1-1; D remains unclear. This CDR3 has 11 residues. Trimming pared 0 bases from V and 3 bases from J, leaving 0 bases between. CDR1 and CDR2 from the germline V gene are SGHRS and YFSETQ. The CDR3 here is CASSLDTEAFF. The CDR3 DNA reads as TGCGCCAGCAGCTTGGACACTGAAGCTTTCTTT.

The rearrangement joins TRBV11-2 to TRBJ2-5; D is perhaps TRBD1 or TRBD2 (5 bases each). V lost 6 bases and J 3 bases, leaving 8 bases between the germline ends. The CDR3 totals 12 residues. Germline lookup yields CDR1 SGHAT and CDR2 FQNNGV. Written as DNA, the CDR3 is TGTGCCAGCAGTTGGGGGAAAGAGACCCAGTACTTC. It is translated as CASSWGKETQYF.

There are many counts of this clonotype. This chain links TRBV9 with TRBJ2-2; D call uncertain. The V gene lost 0 bases and the J gene lost 4 bases, with 1 base spanning the gap. CDR1 and CDR2 from the germline V gene are SGDLS and YYNGEE. There are 12 residues in the CDR3. CDR3 protein: CASSVATGELFF. The CDR3 region has the DNA TGTGCCAGCAGCGTAGCCACCGGGGAGCTGTTTTTT. Full variable domain (outside the CDR3, taken from reference TRBV9 and TRBJ2-2): DSGVTQTPKHLITATGQRVTLRCSPRSGDLSVYWYQQSLDQGLQFLIQYYNGEERAKGNILERFSAQQFPDLHSELNLSSLELGDSALYFCASSVATGELFFGEGSRLTVL.

In its sample, this clonotype was seen many times. V gene TRBV12-3 or TRBV12-4 combines with J gene TRBJ2-6; D not certain. V was trimmed by 4 bases and J by 0 bases, leaving 4 bases between them. The CDR3 contains 14 residues. CDR3 residues: CASSYVSGANVLTF. The CDR3 nucleotides are TGTGCCAGCAGTTATGTCTCTGGGGCCAACGTCCTGACTTTC.

The chain employs TRBV11-2 and TRBJ2-2; D possibly matches TRBD1 or TRBD2 (5 bases each). The CDR3 loop spans 14 amino acids. Germline loops: CDR1 SGHAT, CDR2 FQNNGV. V was shortened by 5 bases and J by 3 bases, with 10 bases between the two germline ends. For the CDR3, the DNA is TGTGCCAGCAGCCCCGAGGGGTACACCGGGGAGCTGTTTTTT. Residues: CASSPEGYTGELFF.

In its sample, this clonotype was seen many times. V is TRBV28 and J is TRBJ2-1, with TRBD2 matching over 7 bases. The CDR3 sequence is 16 residues long. Unmatched junction bases numbered 13, after V lost 6 bases and J lost 5 bases. CDR1 and CDR2 (germline): MDHEN, SYDVKM. CDR3 nucleotides: TGTGCCAGCAGCCTCGGTTGGGCTAGCGGCCACAATGAGCAGTTCTTC. As protein: CASSLGWASGHNEQFF.

This clonotype was counted between two and nine times. The gene calls are TRBV20-1 and TRBJ2-1; the match to TRBD2 covers 7 bases. V shed 3 bases and J 12 bases; nucleotides not matched to a gene: 20. Germline loops: CDR1 DFQATT, CDR2 SNEGSKA (reference sequence). The CDR3 runs to 16 residues. The CDR3 DNA follows: TGCAGTGCTAGTCCTCCAAGGGCTAGCGGAGCCGAGGGGCAGTTCTTC. The encoded protein is CSASPPRASGAEGQFF.

At least ten counts were recorded for this clonotype. The chain links TRBV5-1 to TRBJ1-4; tentative D call: TRBD1 (5 bases). V was trimmed by 3 bases and J by 0 bases, leaving 12 bases between them. The CDR3 spans 16 residues. Germline CDR1 is SGHRS and CDR2 is YFSETQ. The CDR3 sequence is CASSSGATATNEKLFF. CDR3 bases: TGCGCCAGCAGCTCGGGAGCGACAGCAACTAATGAAAAACTGTTTTTT.